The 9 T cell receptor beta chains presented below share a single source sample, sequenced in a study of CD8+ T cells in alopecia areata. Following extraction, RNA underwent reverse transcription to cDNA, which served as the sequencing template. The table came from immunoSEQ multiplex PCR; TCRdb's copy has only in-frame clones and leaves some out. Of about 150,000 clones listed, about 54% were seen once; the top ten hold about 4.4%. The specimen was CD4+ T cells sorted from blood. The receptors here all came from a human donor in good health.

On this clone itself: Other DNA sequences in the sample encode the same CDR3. The CDR3 is CSVGNTEAFF. The CDR3 DNA reads TGCAGCGTGGGTAACACTGAAGCTTTCTTT. The V call is TRBV29-1, the J call TRBJ1-1; D remains unclear. Trimming cost V 6 bases and J 2 bases, with 4 bases left between them. Germline V gene data show CDR1 as SQVTM and CDR2 as ANQGSEA. The CDR3 loop spans 10 amino acids.

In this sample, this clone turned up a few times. The DNA for the CDR3 is TGTGCCATCAGTCGGACTAGCGGGAGTTACGAGCAGTACTTC. As protein: CAISRTSGSYEQYF. The chain combines TRBV10-3 with TRBJ2-7; 13 nucleotides align to TRBD2. J gave up 4 bases and V 5 bases, and 2 bases lay outside the gene matches. This CDR3 contains 14 residues. In germline, CDR1 is ENHRY, CDR2 SYGVKD.

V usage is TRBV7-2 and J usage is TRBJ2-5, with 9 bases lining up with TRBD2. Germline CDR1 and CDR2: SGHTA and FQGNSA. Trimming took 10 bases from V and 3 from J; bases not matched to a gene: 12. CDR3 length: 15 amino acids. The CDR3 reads CATDAMAGGKETQYF. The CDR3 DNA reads TGTGCCACAGACGCAATGGCGGGAGGGAAAGAGACCCAGTACTTC.

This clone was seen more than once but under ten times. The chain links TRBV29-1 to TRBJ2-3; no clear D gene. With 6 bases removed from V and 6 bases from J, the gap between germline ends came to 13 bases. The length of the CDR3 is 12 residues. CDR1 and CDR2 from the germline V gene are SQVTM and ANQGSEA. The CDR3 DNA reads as TGCAGCGTGACAAGCAATCTTGATACGCAGTATTTT. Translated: CSVTSNLDTQYF.

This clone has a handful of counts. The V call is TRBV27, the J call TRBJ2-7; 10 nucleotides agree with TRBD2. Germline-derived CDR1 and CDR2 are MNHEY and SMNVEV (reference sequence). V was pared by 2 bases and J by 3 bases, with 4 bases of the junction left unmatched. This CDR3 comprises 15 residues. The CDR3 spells CASSLLAGVVYEQYF. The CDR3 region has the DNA TGTGCCAGCAGTTTACTAGCGGGAGTCGTCTACGAGCAGTACTTC.

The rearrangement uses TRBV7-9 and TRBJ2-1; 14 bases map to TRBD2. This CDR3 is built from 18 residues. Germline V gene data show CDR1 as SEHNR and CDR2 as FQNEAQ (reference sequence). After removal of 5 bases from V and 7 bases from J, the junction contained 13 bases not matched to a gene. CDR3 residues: CASSPTSGRARFVNEQFF. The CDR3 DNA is TGTGCCAGCAGCCCGACTAGCGGGAGGGCCAGATTTGTGAATGAGCAGTTCTTC.

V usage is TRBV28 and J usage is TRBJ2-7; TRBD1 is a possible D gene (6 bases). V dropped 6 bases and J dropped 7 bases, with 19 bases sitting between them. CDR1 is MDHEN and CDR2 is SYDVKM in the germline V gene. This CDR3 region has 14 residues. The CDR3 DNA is TGTGCCAGCAGCCGCGACAGGCTACTGGGGGAGCAGTACTTC. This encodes CASSRDRLLGEQYF. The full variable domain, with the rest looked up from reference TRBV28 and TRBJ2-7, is DVKVTQSSRYLVKRTGEKVFLECVQDMDHENMFWYRQDPGLGLRLIYFSYDVKMKEKGDIPEGYSVSREKKERFSLILESASTNQTSMYLCASSRDRLLGEQYFGPGTRLTVT.

This CDR3 is CATSRDAGDEAFF. CDR3 DNA: TGTGCCACCAGCAGAGATGCGGGGGATGAAGCTTTCTTT. The chain links TRBV15 to TRBJ1-1; a weak D match, TRBD1 (5 bases). Trimming pared 0 bases from V and 7 bases from J, leaving 9 bases between. This CDR3 is 13 amino acids long. The germline gives CDR1 LNHNV, CDR2 YYDKDF (reference sequence).

CDR3: CAWSRSGLAEITDTQYF. As DNA, the CDR3 is TGTGCCTGGAGTCGAAGCGGACTAGCGGAAATCACAGATACGCAGTATTTT. The V gene is TRBV30, the J gene TRBJ2-3; 10 nucleotides align to TRBD2. The CDR3 is 17 residues long. Germline-derived CDR1 and CDR2 are GTSNPN and SVGIG (reference sequence). The J segment lost 2 bases and the V segment lost 2 bases, leaving 10 bases of the junction unmatched.